Presented here are 28 T cell receptor beta chains from one specimen sequenced in a study of CD8 T cells in Susac syndrome. After extraction with the RNeasy kit, roughly 0.5 to 1 ug of the RNA was reverse transcribed using random hexamers. From the immunoSEQ multiplex PCR reads, TCRdb called clonotypes with MiXCR, one entry per CDR3 protein. In the table there are about 190,000 distinct CDR3 sequences, roughly 94% of which are singletons. Sequenced material: CD8+ T cells from PBMCs. The receptors here all came from a human donor with Susac syndrome.

This chain connects TRBV9 to TRBJ1-5; TRBD1 matches at 8 bases. The CDR3 loop spans 15 amino acids. Per the germline V gene, CDR1 is SGDLS and CDR2 is YYNGEE. The ends lost 2 bases at V and 4 bases at J; junction bases unmatched: 5. The CDR3 spells CASSVGQGWNQPQHF. In nucleotides, the CDR3 is TGTGCCAGCAGCGTCGGACAGGGTTGGAATCAGCCCCAGCATTTT.

The DNA for the CDR3 is TGTGCCAGCTCACCAGGCCAGGGTAGGGCAGATACGCAGTATTTT. As protein: CASSPGQGRADTQYF. J is TRBJ2-3 and V is TRBV18, with D tentatively TRBD1 (5 bases). CDR1 is KGHSH, CDR2 LQKENI, per germline. The CDR3 totals 15 residues. V was pared by 2 bases and J by 4 bases, with 13 bases between. The variable domain in full, with the rest retrieved from reference TRBV18 and TRBJ2-3, is NAGVMQNPRHLVRRRGQEARLRCSPMKGHSHVYWYRQLPEEGLKFMVYLQKENIIDESGMPKERFSAEFPKEGPSILRIQQVVRGDSAAYFCASSPGQGRADTQYFGPGTRLTVL.

The V and J genes are TRBV20-1 and TRBJ2-2; D uncertain. The length of the CDR3 is 14 residues. The V end lost 2 bases, the J end lost 0 bases, and 7 bases lay between the germline ends. Per the germline V gene, CDR1 is DFQATT and CDR2 is SNEGSKA (reference sequence). Here the CDR3 reads CSARRAANTGELFF. As DNA, the CDR3 is TGCAGTGCTAGACGAGCCGCGAACACCGGGGAGCTGTTTTTT.

The genes are TRBV9 and TRBJ1-1; D call uncertain. CDR3 length: 12 residues. Germline V gives CDR1 SGDLS, CDR2 YYNGEE. V gave up 9 bases and J gave up 0 bases, with 9 bases separating them. The CDR3 DNA is TGTGCCACCGAAAAAGTGAACACTGAAGCTTTCTTT. Amino acid sequence: CATEKVNTEAFF.

The V gene is TRBV27, the J gene TRBJ2-1, with TRBD1 matching over 9 bases. Trimming removed 4 bases from V and 7 bases from J; junction bases left unmatched: 5. The CDR3 runs to 14 residues. Germline assignment: CDR1 MNHEY and CDR2 SMNVEV (reference sequence). CDR3 nucleotide sequence: TGTGCCAGCAGTTCGACAGGGGGTCGGAATGAGCAGTTCTTC. Translating it yields CASSSTGGRNEQFF.

This chain links TRBV7-9 with TRBJ2-5; D gene unclear. V was cut by 1 base and J by 3 bases, with 9 bases left in between. Germline V gene lookup returns CDR1 SEHNR and CDR2 FQNEAQ (reference sequence). The CDR3 has 14 residues. This CDR3 is CASSLETVKETQYF. As DNA, the CDR3 is TGTGCCAGCAGCTTAGAAACAGTCAAAGAGACCCAGTACTTC.

This clonotype was observed a handful of times. The rearrangement links TRBV3-1 to TRBJ2-1; D is uncertain. Germline V gives CDR1 LGHDT, CDR2 YNNKEL (reference sequence). Trimming pared 0 bases from V and 0 bases from J, leaving 6 bases between. The CDR3 consists of 15 residues. CDR3 sequence (DNA): TGTGCCAGCAGCCAAGATAGGAGCTCCTACAATGAGCAGTTCTTC. Its translation: CASSQDRSSYNEQFF.

The chain employs TRBV12-3 or TRBV12-4 and TRBJ1-5; D unclear. Trimming took 2 bases from V and 2 from J, leaving 10 bases between them. There are 15 residues in the CDR3. DNA for the CDR3: TGTGCCAGCAGTTTAATTACCGAGGGCAATCAGCCCCAGCATTTT. Translating gives CASSLITEGNQPQHF.

The chain is built from TRBV24-1 and TRBJ2-7, with 12 bases matching TRBD1. CDR1 KGHDR and CDR2 SFDVKD come from the germline V gene. The ends lost 4 bases at V and 4 bases at J; junction bases unmatched: 7. The CDR3 loop spans 16 amino acids. CDR3: CATSENGDRGRYEQYF. The CDR3 nucleotides are TGTGCCACCAGTGAAAACGGGGACAGGGGGCGATACGAGCAGTACTTC.

The chain employs TRBV27 and TRBJ2-7, with unresolved D. From germline, CDR1 is MNHEY and CDR2 SMNVEV (reference sequence). The length of the CDR3 is 15 residues. Trimming removed 0 bases from V and 1 base from J, with 10 bases in between. The CDR3 DNA reads TGTGCCAGCAGTTTATCGGCACTACCATCCTACGAGCAGTACTTC. Translating it yields CASSLSALPSYEQYF.

The V call is TRBV9, the J call TRBJ1-2; D gene uncertain. The germline V gene has CDR1 SGDLS and CDR2 YYNGEE. This CDR3 contains 14 residues. V gave up 4 bases and J gave up 6 bases, with 16 bases separating them. The CDR3, as DNA: TGTGCCAGCAGCCGCCCCTGGCGAGCTGATGGCTACACCTTC. Translation: CASSRPWRADGYTF.

The rearrangement uses TRBV20-1 and TRBJ2-7; perhaps D is TRBD1 or TRBD2 (5 bases each). CDR3 length: 13 residues. The germline CDR1 and CDR2 sequences are DFQATT and SNEGSKA (reference sequence). CDR3 sequence reads: CSTTGTVTYEQYF. CDR3 DNA: TGCAGCACCACCGGGACGGTTACCTACGAGCAGTACTTC.

The chain joins TRBV18 to TRBJ1-2; 8 nucleotides match TRBD1. Losses at the gene ends were 5 bases for V and 7 bases for J; bases not matched to a gene: 9. This CDR3 is 14 amino acids long. Germline lookup yields CDR1 KGHSH and CDR2 LQKENI. CDR3 in amino acids: CASSSTGEAAGYTF. The CDR3 nucleotides read TGTGCCAGCTCATCGACAGGGGAGGCGGCTGGCTACACCTTC.

This chain uses TRBV7-9 with TRBJ1-2, with 7 positions matching TRBD1. Trimming took 5 bases from V and 8 from J; bases not matched to a gene: 14. This CDR3 contains 15 residues. The germline gives CDR1 SEHNR, CDR2 FQNEAQ (reference sequence). CDR3 in amino acids: CASSPPNRQGEGYTF. The CDR3 DNA is TGTGCCAGCAGCCCCCCGAACCGACAGGGAGAAGGCTACACCTTC.

The genes are TRBV5-4 and TRBJ1-1, with 9 bases aligning to TRBD1. J gave up 3 bases and V 5 bases, and 14 bases lay outside the gene matches. In germline, CDR1 is SGHNT, CDR2 YYREEE (reference sequence). The length of the CDR3 is 17 residues. This CDR3 reads CASSPPGTGFRDTEAFF. For the CDR3, the DNA is TGTGCCAGCAGTCCCCCGGGGACAGGGTTTCGGGACACTGAAGCTTTCTTT.

V gene TRBV24-1 combines with J gene TRBJ2-3, with a tentative D call TRBD2 (5 bases). The germline CDR1 and CDR2 sequences are KGHDR and SFDVKD. V lost 1 base to trimming and J lost 3 bases, with 10 bases between them. The CDR3 is 15 amino acids. CDR3 coding DNA: TGTGCCACCAGTGATTTCGGCCGGGATACAGATACGCAGTATTTT. This codes for CATSDFGRDTDTQYF.

This chain joins TRBV10-3 and TRBJ2-3; 9 nucleotides match TRBD1. V lost 10 bases and J lost 4; bases outside the gene matches: 6. The CDR3 contains 13 residues. Germline values: CDR1 ENHRY, CDR2 SYGVKD. The CDR3 here is CAKGQGIPDTQYF. The CDR3, as DNA: TGTGCCAAGGGACAGGGTATCCCAGATACGCAGTATTTT.

V is TRBV10-1 and J is TRBJ1-2, with 7 bases that match TRBD1. Per germline, CDR1 WNHNN and CDR2 SYGVQD (reference sequence). After removal of 3 bases from V and 3 bases from J, the junction contained 1 base not matched to a gene. The CDR3 consists of 13 residues. The CDR3 DNA reads as TGCGCCAGCAGTGAAGGGACAGACTATGGCTACACCTTC. This sequence encodes CASSEGTDYGYTF.

The V gene is TRBV5-4, the J gene TRBJ2-7; the D gene is possibly TRBD2 (6 bases). The CDR3 has 15 residues. V was pared by 7 bases and J by 3 bases, with 20 bases between. Germline CDR1 and CDR2: SGHNT and YYREEE (reference sequence). CDR3 loop: CASSAGASDNYEQYF. The CDR3 DNA sequence: TGTGCCAGCTCCGCCGGGGCTAGCGACAACTACGAGCAGTACTTC.

This chain links TRBV9 with TRBJ2-2, with TRBD1 identical over 7 bases. This CDR3 region has 16 residues. V lost 4 bases, J lost 6 bases, and 12 bases stayed unmatched. Per germline, CDR1 SGDLS and CDR2 YYNGEE. The CDR3 protein is CASSRYDRENPGELFF. DNA of the CDR3: TGTGCCAGCAGCAGATACGACAGGGAAAACCCCGGGGAGCTGTTTTTT.

The J gene is TRBJ2-3, the V gene TRBV27; 11 bases fit TRBD2. Per the germline V gene, CDR1 is MNHEY and CDR2 is SMNVEV (reference sequence). V dropped 7 bases and J dropped 0; count of bases not matched to a gene: 6. The CDR3 sequence is 16 residues long. The CDR3 DNA sequence: TGTGCCAGCATGCTAGCGGGGGGCTTTAGCACAGATACGCAGTATTTT. Encoded protein: CASMLAGGFSTDTQYF.

This chain uses TRBV4-1 with TRBJ1-2; D is undetermined. V was pared by 0 bases and J by 3 bases, with 11 bases between. Germline lookup yields CDR1 MGHRA and CDR2 YSYEKL. This CDR3 comprises 15 residues. CDR3 nucleotides: TGCGCCAGCAGCCAAGAATTTATCGGGGACTATGGCTACACCTTC. Its translation: CASSQEFIGDYGYTF.

V usage is TRBV20-1 and J usage is TRBJ2-7; D not resolved. Germline V gene lookup returns CDR1 DFQATT and CDR2 SNEGSKA (reference sequence). The CDR3 loop spans 15 amino acids. V was shortened by 1 base and J by 0 bases, with 13 bases between the two germline ends. CDR3 bases: TGCAGTGCTAGAGCCCCGGGCCCTCACTCCTACGAGCAGTACTTC. Its protein is CSARAPGPHSYEQYF.

CDR3 coding DNA: TGTGCCAGTAGTAGAGACACACAGGGGTTTGGACAGCCCCAGCATTTT. It translates to CASSRDTQGFGQPQHF. The chain has TRBV19 and TRBJ1-5; TRBD1 aligns across 7 bases. V lost 4 bases and J lost 7; bases outside the gene matches: 13. This CDR3 contains 16 residues. The germline V gene has CDR1 LNHDA and CDR2 SQIVND (reference sequence).

This sequence joins TRBV28 and TRBJ2-2; 7 positions match TRBD1. The CDR3 is made up of 15 amino acids. Trimming removed 5 bases from V and 6 bases from J; junction bases left unmatched: 9. CDR1 MDHEN and CDR2 SYDVKM come from the germline V gene. The CDR3 loop is CASSLQQGWAGELFF. As DNA, the CDR3 is TGTGCCAGCAGTCTCCAACAGGGGTGGGCCGGGGAGCTGTTTTTT.

V gene TRBV11-2 combines with J gene TRBJ2-4, with D perhaps being TRBD1 or TRBD2 (6 bases each). This CDR3 region has 16 residues. V was cut by 1 base and J by 1 base, with 11 bases left in between. Germline CDR1 SGHAT, CDR2 FQNNGV. In DNA form, the CDR3 reads TGTGCCAGCAGCTTAGTCACAGGGAGGGCCAAAAACATTCAGTACTTC. It codes for CASSLVTGRAKNIQYF.

This chain links TRBV11-2 with TRBJ1-1, with D uncertain. The CDR3 length is 15 residues. Looked up from germline, CDR1 is SGHAT and CDR2 is FQNNGV. Trimming removed 1 base at V and 8 bases at J, with 17 bases between. This chain's CDR3 is CASSLVSSGVGEAFF. CDR3 coding DNA: TGTGCCAGCAGCTTAGTCTCGTCTGGGGTTGGAGAAGCTTTCTTT.

V usage is TRBV5-6 and J usage is TRBJ1-1, with 7 bases lining up with TRBD1. The V gene end was trimmed by 3 bases and the J gene end by 6 bases; junction bases not matched to a gene: 11. The CDR3 extends over 15 amino acids. From germline, CDR1 is SGHDT and CDR2 YYEEEE. As DNA, the CDR3 is TGTGCCAGCAGCTCAACCGGGACAGTCTCTTCTGAAGCTTTCTTT. It encodes CASSSTGTVSSEAFF. Variable domain in full (rest from reference TRBV5-6 and TRBJ1-1): DAGVTQSPTHLIKTRGQQVTLRCSPKSGHDTVSWYQQALGQGPQFIFQYYEEEERQRGNFPDRFSGHQFPNYSSELNVNALLLGDSALYLCASSSTGTVSSEAFFGQGTRLTVV.